The following is a T cell receptor beta chain sequence with its context. The antigen is undetermined. This PCR relied on a set of 60 Vbeta primers and 13 Jbeta primers. In the study's own analysis: Unique TCR beta chains totaled around 86 million in a later count, with roughly 12 million of them shared. Produced via immunoSEQ multiplex PCR; TCRdb's table is partial and in-frame only. Clone size and V and J calls were adopted from that table, with D and trimming inferred from the DNA. This sample carries under 200,000 clones, with around 6% going to the ten biggest clones. The CDR3 loop spans 16 amino acids. V was clipped by 0 bases and J by 6 bases; unmatched bases: 2. CDR1 is MNHNY and CDR2 is SVGAGI in the germline V gene (reference sequence). The data stem from a study of cytomegalovirus exposure and HLA in healthy donors. Study summary: Of the donors genotyped, approximately 400 in all, 65% to 90% fell in the Caucasian-associated ancestry cluster. Study results and caveats: On later analysis, the bulk of CMV-associated TCR beta chains appeared to be HLA-restricted.

The rearrangement links TRBV6-6 to TRBJ2-1; 13 bases line up with TRBD2. This TCR came from a man aged 30 to 45 in good health and CMV-seronegative. Input material: PBMCs. CDR3 sequence (DNA): TGTGCCAGCAGTTACTCCGGACTAGCGGGAGTCAATGAGCAGTTCTTC. Its translation is CASSYSGLAGVNEQFF.